These T cell receptor beta chains were read from a single sample in a study of T cell responses to AZD1222 COVID-19 vaccine. The method was immunoSEQ multiplex PCR; TCRdb's version includes in-frame clones alone and lacks a portion of them. The sample carries roughly 60,000 clones, approximately 80% recorded once. The sequenced sample was peripheral blood, obtained on day 0 of AZD1222 vaccination. These receptors were collected from an adult in good health. Both conserved end residues are part of each CDR3. D genes are given only for firm matches. The size field is filled for only some rows; it gives once, few, many or a size class.

>TRBD1|TRBV11-3|TRBJ1-1|.
CASSQGARTEAFF
TGTGCCAGCAGTCAGGGGGCCAGAACTGAAGCTTTCTTT
>TRBD1|TRBV10-3|TRBJ1-1|.
CATRGDRRLEAFF
TGTGCCACCAGAGGGGACAGGAGACTTGAAGCTTTCTTT
>.|TRBV5-4|TRBJ1-2|.
CASSFMTLYGYTF
TGTGCCAGCAGCTTTATGACCCTTTATGGCTACACCTTC
>TRBD1|TRBV4-1|TRBJ2-7|.
CASSQEGQGAYEQYF
TGCGCCAGCAGCCAAGAGGGCCAGGGGGCTTACGAGCAGTACTTC
>TRBD1|TRBV28|TRBJ1-1|.
CASSLEGALVAFF
TGTGCCAGCAGTTTAGAGGGGGCCCTGGTAGCTTTCTTT
>.|TRBV5-6|TRBJ1-2|.
CASTAGGNYGYTF
TGTGCCAGCACTGCGGGGGGTAACTATGGCTACACCTTC
>.|TRBV10-3|TRBJ1-4|.
CAISDHREGEKLFF
TGTGCCATCAGTGATCACAGGGAGGGTGAAAAACTGTTTTTT
>.|TRBV6-5|TRBJ2-6|.
CASSLQPSGANVLTF
TGTGCCAGCAGTCTGCAGCCCTCTGGGGCCAACGTCCTGACTTTC
>.|TRBV7-9|TRBJ2-3|.
CASSRTPQTDTQYF
TGTGCCAGCAGCCGTACCCCGCAGACAGATACGCAGTATTTT
>.|TRBV5-1|TRBJ2-1|.
CASSLAVAPNEQFF
TGCGCCAGCAGCTTGGCGGTAGCGCCCAATGAGCAGTTCTTC
>.|TRBV24-1|TRBJ1-1|once
CATSALRANTEAFF
TGTGCCACCAGTGCTCTGAGAGCGAACACTGAAGCTTTCTTT
>TRBD1|TRBV11-3|TRBJ1-1|.
CASSYGQGWSTEAFF
TGTGCCAGCAGCTACGGACAGGGTTGGAGCACTGAAGCTTTCTTT
>TRBD1|TRBV5-1|TRBJ2-3|.
CASSLGQGAADTQYF
TGCGCCAGCAGCTTGGGTCAGGGGGCCGCAGATACGCAGTATTTT
>.|TRBV11-2|TRBJ1-1|.
CASSRLGSNTEAFF
TGTGCCAGCAGCCGCCTTGGGTCGAACACTGAAGCTTTCTTT
>TRBD2|TRBV10-2|TRBJ2-2|.
CASCSSGANTGELFF
TGCGCCAGCTGCTCTAGCGGGGCTAACACCGGGGAGCTGTTTTTT
>TRBD1|TRBV28|TRBJ1-2|once
CASSPGTALGYTF
TGTGCCAGCAGCCCCGGGACAGCACTCGGCTACACCTTC
>.|TRBV6-5|TRBJ1-1|.
CASWLGAEGTEAFF
TGTGCCAGCTGGTTGGGGGCGGAGGGCACTGAAGCTTTCTTT
>.|TRBV5-1|TRBJ2-2|once
CASSSRGGALGTGELFF
TGCGCCAGCAGCTCGCGAGGGGGGGCCTTGGGCACCGGGGAGCTGTTTTTT
>.|TRBV29-1|TRBJ1-1|.
CSVKGTFQAFF
TGCAGCGTTAAAGGGACATTCCAAGCTTTCTTT
>.|TRBV5-5|TRBJ2-7|.
CASTTPHYEQYF
TGTGCCAGCACCACCCCTCACTACGAGCAGTACTTC
>.|TRBV7-7|TRBJ2-1|few
CASSLGQGNHNEQFF
TGTGCCAGCAGTTTAGGGCAGGGAAACCACAATGAGCAGTTCTTC
>TRBD1|TRBV7-8|TRBJ1-4|.
CPSSLGGQGAREKLFF
TGTCCCAGCAGCTTGGGGGGGCAGGGGGCCAGAGAAAAACTGTTTTTT
>.|TRBV7-2|TRBJ1-1|.
CASSLAGRESGTEAFF
TGTGCCAGCAGCTTAGCGGGCAGGGAAAGTGGCACTGAAGCTTTCTTT
>TRBD1|TRBV28|TRBJ1-1|.
CASIFMDRFKRVKNTEAFF
TGTGCCAGCATTTTTATGGACAGGTTCAAGAGAGTGAAGAACACTGAAGCTTTCTTT
>.|TRBV18|TRBJ1-4|once
CASSAGTAEKLFF
TGTGCCAGCTCAGCCGGGACGGCTGAAAAACTGTTTTTT
>.|TRBV5-4|TRBJ1-6|.
CASSLGGIYNSPLHF
TGTGCCAGCAGCTTGGGGGGTATCTATAATTCACCCCTCCACTTT
>TRBD1|TRBV29-1|TRBJ1-1|.
CSAFDRANTEAFF
TGCAGCGCCTTCGACAGGGCTAACACTGAAGCTTTCTTT
>TRBD1|TRBV7-2|TRBJ2-2|.
CASRPGGMDTGELFF
TGTGCCAGCAGACCAGGGGGTATGGACACCGGGGAGCTGTTTTTT
>TRBD1|TRBV12-3/TRBV12-4|TRBJ1-6|.
CASKDRVVPLHF
TGTGCCAGCAAAGACAGGGTTGTCCCCCTCCACTTT
>TRBD2|TRBV15|TRBJ2-7|once
CATSRIGTSNEQYF
TGTGCCACCAGCAGGATTGGGACTAGCAACGAGCAGTACTTC
>.|TRBV4-1|TRBJ2-2|.
CASSQVKRANTGELFF
TGCGCCAGCAGCCAAGTTAAGCGAGCGAACACCGGGGAGCTGTTTTTT
>.|TRBV4-3|TRBJ1-2|.
CASSQVQNYGYTF
TGCGCCAGCAGCCAAGTACAGAACTATGGCTACACCTTC
>.|TRBV19|TRBJ1-2|.
CASSEQARSNYGYTF
TGTGCCAGTAGTGAACAGGCACGCTCCAACTATGGCTACACCTTC
>.|TRBV6-2/TRBV6-3|TRBJ1-6|few
CASSLYDSPLHF
TGTGCCAGCAGTTTATATGATTCACCCCTCCACTTT
>.|TRBV5-4|TRBJ2-1|.
CASSLDPGSYNEQFF
TGTGCCAGCAGCTTGGACCCTGGCTCCTACAATGAGCAGTTCTTC
>.|TRBV11-2|TRBJ1-3|.
CASSVSGNTIYF
TGTGCCAGCAGCGTATCTGGAAACACCATATATTTT
>.|TRBV5-5|TRBJ1-2|.
CASSPYQGSYGYTF
TGTGCCAGCAGCCCATATCAGGGGAGCTATGGCTACACCTTC
>.|TRBV6-5|TRBJ1-2|.
CASSPDSGRGYTF
TGTGCCAGCAGTCCCGACTCCGGACGTGGCTACACCTTC
>TRBD2|TRBV10-3|TRBJ2-1|.
CATAGTSGRGYYNEQFF
TGTGCCACCGCCGGGACTAGCGGCCGAGGGTACTACAATGAGCAGTTCTTC
>TRBD2|TRBV6-5|TRBJ2-4|.
CASSWEASGRGIQYF
TGTGCCAGCAGTTGGGAGGCTAGCGGGAGAGGGATTCAGTACTTC
>.|TRBV5-4|TRBJ2-2|.
CASSFDSSNTGELFF
TGTGCCAGCAGCTTCGACAGTTCGAACACCGGGGAGCTGTTTTTT
>.|TRBV4-3|TRBJ2-3|once
CASSPRGSSSTDTQYF
TGCGCCAGCAGCCCCAGGGGTAGTTCTAGCACAGATACGCAGTATTTT
>.|TRBV5-1|TRBJ2-1|once
CASSLTGQYNEQFF
TGCGCCAGCAGCTTGACAGGGCAATACAATGAGCAGTTCTTC
>.|TRBV4-3|TRBJ1-4|few
CASSQEAWGRLFF
TGCGCCAGCAGCCAAGAAGCTTGGGGCAGACTGTTTTTT
>TRBD1|TRBV19|TRBJ1-3|.
CASSRQGRSGNTIYF
TGTGCCAGTAGCCGACAGGGGCGCTCTGGAAACACCATATATTTT
>TRBD1|TRBV29-1|TRBJ1-2|.
CSIGQGGGYGYTF
TGCAGCATTGGACAGGGAGGGGGCTATGGCTACACCTTC
>.|TRBV11-2|TRBJ1-1|few
CASSSQGEVTEAFF
TGTGCCAGCAGCTCACAGGGCGAAGTAACTGAAGCTTTCTTT
>.|TRBV7-2|TRBJ1-6|.
CASRNGGPNSPLHF
TGTGCCAGCAGAAATGGGGGACCTAATTCACCCCTCCACTTT
>TRBD1|TRBV3-1/TRBV3-2|TRBJ1-6|few
CASSQGPGDSRPLHF
TGTGCCAGCAGCCAGGGACCAGGGGACAGCCGTCCCCTCCACTTT
>.|TRBV6-6|TRBJ2-7|.
CASGPYEQYF
TGTGCCAGTGGACCCTACGAGCAGTACTTC
>TRBD2|TRBV3-1/TRBV3-2|TRBJ2-7|.
CASSPLPTSGRSSYEQYF
TGTGCCAGCAGCCCCCTCCCGACTAGCGGGCGGAGCTCCTACGAGCAGTACTTC
>TRBD1|TRBV30|TRBJ1-1|.
CAWSRQGKNEAFF
TGTGCCTGGAGTAGACAGGGGAAAAATGAAGCTTTCTTT
>.|TRBV5-1|TRBJ2-2|.
CASTLSITGNTGELFF
TGCGCCAGCACTCTGAGCATTACGGGGAACACCGGGGAGCTGTTTTTT
>TRBD2|TRBV10-3|TRBJ2-1|once
CAISDLGLAVNEQFF
TGTGCCATCAGTGATTTAGGACTAGCGGTTAATGAGCAGTTCTTC